These 8 T cell receptor beta chains came from one sample sequenced in a study of regulatory T cells in long-lasting Graves disease. Time point of the sample: newly diagnosed GD, antithyroid drugs for less than 3 months. Preparation of the TCR library used RNA extracted from PBMCs. According to the study, TCR beta libraries were built with iRepertoire HTBI primers and CDR3-region Arm-PCR. TCRdb redid the calling of the multiplex PCR reads with MiXCR, one entry per CDR3 protein. Of about 240,000 distinct CDR3 sequences in the sample, around 21% were seen once. The specimen was peripheral blood mononuclear cells (PBMCs), collected at new diagnosis, from a patient treated with antithyroid drugs. The receptor set was obtained from a female donor with Graves disease.

The rearrangement joins TRBV7-9 to TRBJ2-1; possibly TRBD1 for D (5 bases). Trimming removed 3 bases from V and 8 bases from J, with 11 bases in between. The CDR3 is made up of 13 amino acids. In germline, CDR1 is SEHNR, CDR2 FQNEAQ (reference sequence). The CDR3 DNA follows: TGTGCCAGCAGCTTCAATCCCAGGGATGAGCAGTTCTTC. Its translation: CASSFNPRDEQFF.

This clonotype has ten or more counts. This rearrangement joins TRBV25-1 to TRBJ1-2; D gene unclear. The CDR3 contains 13 residues. Germline values: CDR1 MGHDK, CDR2 SYGVNS. Trimming removed 1 base at V and 3 bases at J, with 6 bases between. The CDR3 here is CASSESADYGYTF. In nucleotides, the CDR3 is TGTGCCAGCAGTGAATCGGCAGACTATGGCTACACCTTC.

The chain carries TRBV27 and TRBJ2-1, with a tentative D call TRBD2 (6 bases). The germline V gene has CDR1 MNHEY and CDR2 SMNVEV (reference sequence). With 4 bases removed from V and 7 bases from J, the gap between germline ends came to 14 bases. CDR3 length: 14 amino acids. The CDR3 loop is CASSWGTGVNEQFF. CDR3 coding DNA: TGTGCCAGCAGTTGGGGGACGGGGGTGAATGAGCAGTTCTTC.

This clonotype showed up many times. The chain combines TRBV10-3 with TRBJ2-6; TRBD1 matches at 11 bases. The CDR3 is made up of 17 amino acids. Germline V gives CDR1 ENHRY, CDR2 SYGVKD. The V segment lost 7 bases and the J segment 2 bases; nucleotides outside the gene matches: 7. The CDR3 DNA follows: TGTGCCATCACCGGGACAGGGGGACTGACTGGGGCCAACGTCCTGACTTTC. Translated, it gives CAITGTGGLTGANVLTF.

Only a few counts were recorded for this clonotype. The chain recombines TRBV6-2 or TRBV6-3 with TRBJ2-2; 8 bases agree with TRBD1. The germline gives CDR1 MNHEY, CDR2 SVGEGT. Germline trimming cut 8 bases from V and 0 bases from J; bases unmatched to any gene: 5. CDR3 length equals 15 residues. The DNA for the CDR3 is TGTGCCAGCTACTCACAGGGGGCGAACACCGGGGAGCTGTTTTTT. Amino acid sequence: CASYSQGANTGELFF.

The rearrangement uses TRBV29-1 and TRBJ2-7; no firm D call. The V gene lost 8 bases and the J gene lost 3 bases, with 14 bases spanning the gap. Germline values: CDR1 SQVTM, CDR2 ANQGSEA. CDR3 size: 12 residues. DNA for the CDR3: TGCAGCTTCCGCCACCCGAACTACGAGCAGTACTTC. It translates to CSFRHPNYEQYF.

This clonotype was counted ten times or more. This chain uses TRBV5-1 with TRBJ2-7; D perhaps matches TRBD2 (8 bases). Germline values: CDR1 SGHRS, CDR2 YFSETQ. Trimming stripped 4 bases from V and 3 bases from J, with 20 bases between. CDR3 length: 16 amino acids. CDR3 protein: CASSPPGGGQSYEQYF. The CDR3 region has the DNA TGCGCCAGCAGCCCCCCGGGAGGGGGCCAGAGCTACGAGCAGTACTTC.

The chain employs TRBV12-3 or TRBV12-4 and TRBJ1-1; D gene unclear. The CDR3 is made up of 11 amino acids. V dropped 3 bases and J dropped 9 bases, with 8 bases sitting between them. The CDR3 spells CASSFARQAFF. The CDR3 DNA sequence: TGTGCCAGCAGTTTCGCCCGGCAAGCTTTCTTT.